Sequencing of this TCR beta chain was carried out in a study of tumor T cells in aggressive B-cell lymphoma. J was trimmed by 4 bases and V by 5 bases; bases with no gene match: 4. Looked up from germline, CDR1 is GTSNPN and CDR2 is SVGIG (reference sequence). The CDR3 is made up of 13 amino acids. Only in-frame clones appear in the TCRdb table, and some are missing; sequencing was by immunoSEQ multiplex PCR. The repertoire holds about 4,800 clones, with 81% as singletons. The chain is built from TRBV30 and TRBJ1-5, with TRBD1 matching 8 bases. What was sequenced was tumor tissue. The clonotype originates from an adult with diffuse large B cell lymphoma. As DNA, the CDR3 is TGTGCCTGGGCAGGGGGCGTTAATCAGCCCCAGCATTTT. This encodes CAWAGGVNQPQHF. Together with reference TRBV30 and TRBJ1-5, the CDR3 gives the full variable domain: SQTIHQWPATLVQPVGSPLSLECTVEGTSNPNLYWYRQAAGRGLQLLFYSVGIGQISSEVPQNLSASRPQDRQFILSSKKLLLSDSGFYLCAWAGGVNQPQHFGDGTRLSIL.